Reported below is one T cell receptor beta chain. The antigen is undetermined. Measured with immunoSEQ multiplex PCR; TCRdb has only the in-frame clones, and not every one. The table has around 1.5 million clones, 98% seen once. Germline lookup yields CDR1 SQVTM and CDR2 ANQGSEA. The junction had 4 bases not matched to a gene; V was cut back by 0 bases and J by 5 bases. This CDR3 is built from 14 residues. Donors included only healthy HIV-negative adults lacking recent acute infections or vaccinations. The sample belongs to a study of shared clonotypes between healthy human individuals. Regarding the study as a whole: Unshared clonotypes carried lower generation probabilities than those common to all four donors. Naive CD4 clonotypes overlapped across a handful of donors at roughly 5.1%. Among the subsets, naive ones generally showed larger estimated richness than memory ones.

The receptor's source is a man in his thirties or forties in good health. The chain links TRBV29-1 to TRBJ2-5, with 9 bases aligning to TRBD1. The specimen was naive CD4+ T cells sorted from blood. Documented subset: CD45RA+ positively selected. The CDR3 reads CSVEDLTGGETQYF. DNA for the CDR3: TGCAGCGTTGAAGATCTTACAGGGGGCGAGACCCAGTACTTC. The full variable domain, its missing parts supplied by reference TRBV29-1 and TRBJ2-5, is SAVISQKPSRDICQRGTSLTIQCQVDSQVTMMFWYRQQPGQSLTLIATANQGSEATYESGFVIDKFPISRPNLTFSTLTVSNMSPEDSSIYLCSVEDLTGGETQYFGPGTRLLVL.